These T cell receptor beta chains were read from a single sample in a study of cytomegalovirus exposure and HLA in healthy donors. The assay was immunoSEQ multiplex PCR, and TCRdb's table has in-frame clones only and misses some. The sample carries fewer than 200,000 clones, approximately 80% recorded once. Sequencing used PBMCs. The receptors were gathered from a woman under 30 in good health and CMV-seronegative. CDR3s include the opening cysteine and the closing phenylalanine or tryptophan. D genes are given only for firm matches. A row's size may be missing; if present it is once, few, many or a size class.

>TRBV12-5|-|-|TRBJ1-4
CASGLDTPATLFF
TGTGCTAGTGGTTTGGATACGCCCGCTACCCTGTTTTTT
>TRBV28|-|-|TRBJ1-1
CASSQADRFEAFF
TGTGCCAGCAGCCAAGCCGACAGATTTGAAGCTTTCTTT
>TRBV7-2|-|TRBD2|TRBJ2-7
CASSSTSGRAGEQYF
TGTGCCAGCAGCTCGACTAGCGGGAGGGCGGGGGAGCAGTACTTC
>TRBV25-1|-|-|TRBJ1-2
CASSQGYGYTF
TGTGCCAGCAGTCAGGGGTATGGCTACACCTTC
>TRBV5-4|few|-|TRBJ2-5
CASSQHSKTQYF
TGTGCCAGCAGCCAACATTCCAAGACCCAGTACTTC
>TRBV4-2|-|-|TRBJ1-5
CASSQDRGSGNQPQHF
TGTGCCAGCAGCCAAGATAGAGGGTCCGGCAATCAGCCCCAGCATTTT
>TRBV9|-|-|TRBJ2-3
CASSRGGGTDTQYF
TGTGCCAGCAGCCGGGGCGGGGGCACAGATACGCAGTATTTT
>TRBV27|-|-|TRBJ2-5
CASRVRAKLYQETQYF
TGTGCCAGCAGGGTGCGGGCAAAACTGTACCAAGAGACCCAGTACTTC
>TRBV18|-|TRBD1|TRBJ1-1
CASSQNLQGLTEAFF
TGTGCCAGCTCACAAAACCTACAGGGGCTGACTGAAGCTTTCTTT
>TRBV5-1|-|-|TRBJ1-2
CASSFGQRYTF
TGCGCCAGCAGCTTCGGACAACGCTACACCTTC
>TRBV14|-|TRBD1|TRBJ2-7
CASSRQGGSYEQYF
TGTGCCAGCAGCCGACAGGGGGGGTCCTACGAGCAGTACTTC
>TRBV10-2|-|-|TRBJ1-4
CASSELGLESHEKLFF
TGCGCCAGCAGTGAGCTCGGGTTGGAGTCTCATGAAAAACTGTTTTTT
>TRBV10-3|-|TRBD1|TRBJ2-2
CAISGAGGAGTGELFF
TGTGCCATCAGTGGGGCAGGGGGCGCGGGGACCGGGGAGCTGTTTTTT
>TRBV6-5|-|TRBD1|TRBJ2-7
CASSSIQQGGIYEQYF
TGTGCCAGCAGTTCCATCCAACAGGGGGGAATCTACGAGCAGTACTTC
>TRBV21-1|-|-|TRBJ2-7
CASSRAGQSSYEQYF
TGTGCCAGCAGCAGAGCAGGACAGTCATCCTACGAGCAGTACTTC
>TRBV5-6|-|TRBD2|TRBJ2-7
CASSLQAGEEGEQYF
TGTGCCAGCAGCTTACAAGCGGGAGAAGAGGGCGAGCAGTACTTC
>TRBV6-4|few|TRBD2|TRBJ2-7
CASSALAGVAYEQYF
TGTGCCAGCAGTGCACTAGCGGGAGTTGCCTACGAGCAGTACTTC
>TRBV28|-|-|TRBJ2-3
CASSVPVTDTQYF
TGTGCCAGCAGTGTACCGGTCACAGATACGCAGTATTTT
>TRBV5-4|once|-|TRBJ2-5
CASSLPAARETQYF
TGTGCCAGCAGCTTGCCAGCGGCTAGGGAGACCCAGTACTTC
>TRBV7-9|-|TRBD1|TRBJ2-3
CASSYTGTGVTDTQYF
TGTGCCAGCAGCTACACCGGGACAGGGGTGACAGATACGCAGTATTTT
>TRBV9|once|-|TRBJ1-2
CASSAGTLYGYTF
TGTGCCAGCAGCGCCGGGACACTCTATGGCTACACCTTC
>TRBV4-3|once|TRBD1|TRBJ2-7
CASSLRTGGYEQYF
TGCGCCAGCAGCCTCCGGACAGGGGGCTACGAGCAGTACTTC
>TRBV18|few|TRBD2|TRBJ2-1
CASSPIMLREGGYNEQFF
TGTGCCAGCTCACCCATCATGCTCCGGGAGGGCGGTTACAATGAGCAGTTCTTC